This T cell receptor beta chain derives from a study of T cell repertoires in cytomegalovirus infection (dated by TCRdb to the late 2010s). About the study as a whole: The HLA type of each donor mattered for the analysis, because public TCR beta signatures pointed to carriage of CMV infection along with the matching HLA type.

What the study reported, not specific to this receptor: The ex vivo response was dominated by HLA-C-restricted CMV-specific TCR beta clonotypes, which also provided the single most frequent clonotype in two of eight donors. Cumulative frequency of public TCR beta family members discriminated carriers of CMV infection plus the relevant HLA type in this cohort and an independent roughly 330-donor cohort.

The germline V gene encodes CDR1 MNHEY and CDR2 SVGEGT. From the cysteine through the phenylalanine, the CDR3 covers 17 amino acids. CDR3 DNA is the only sequence kept; it has 51 bases, read in frame from the first base. For this chain, trimming is 5 bases at the V end and 0 bases at the J end, and the number of junction bases without a gene match is 9. The data were produced on an Illumina HiSeq 1500. The public sequencing data were trimmed at Q25 with fastp and processed into clonotypes with MiXCR by TCRdb, which kept only in-frame beta chains. Identical CDR3 protein sequences are pooled into one entry, listed with their most common genes and DNA. This sample gives hundreds of thousands of distinct CDR3 sequences in total; roughly a quarter of them show up just once. Of the sample, 6.5% to 10% falls within the top ten clones. This clonotype was seen more than once but under ten times. There is no known antigen for this receptor. No much larger clone is present one base from it, and per-base qualities are unavailable.

The source of this sequence is a human donor in good health (CMV status not recorded). Some clones in this sample may be carry-over from other donors' samples. The chain was built from TRBV6-2 or TRBV6-3 and TRBJ2-7, with TRBD2 identical over 11 junction bases. Material for sequencing was CD8+ T cells from PBMCs. The nucleotides read TGTGCCAGCAGTACCCTCCTACTAGCGGGGGACTCCTACGAGCAGTACTTC. Its translation is CASSTLLLAGDSYEQYF.